What follows are 20 T cell receptor beta chains derived from one specimen sequenced in a study of T cell changes during pregnancy in multiple sclerosis. Assay: immunoSEQ multiplex PCR; the TCRdb copy retains only in-frame clones and omits some. Found here are roughly 49,000 clones, about 93% of them singletons; the top ten hold around 0.25%. The sample was CD4+ T cells from peripheral blood mononuclear cells, taken in the second trimester of pregnancy. The receptors derive from a female donor with multiple sclerosis, enrolled in a pregnancy study.

The rearrangement joins TRBV10-2 to TRBJ1-5, with no clear D. V lost 6 bases and J lost 0, with 9 bases in between. The germline gives CDR1 WSHSY, CDR2 SAAADI. The CDR3 runs 14 residues. CDR3 in DNA: TGCGCCAGCAGGGTGGGCAGTAGCAATCAGCCCCAGCATTTT. It yields the protein CASRVGSSNQPQHF.

The V and J genes are TRBV7-9 and TRBJ1-1; D gene ambiguous. The CDR3 is 12 residues long. V shed 5 bases and J shed 11 bases, with 15 bases lying between them. Germline V CDR1 and CDR2: SEHNR, FQNEAQ (reference sequence). The CDR3 sequence: CASSPRQARAFF. The CDR3 bases are TGTGCCAGCAGCCCAAGGCAGGCCCGGGCTTTCTTT.

The gene calls are TRBV11-2 and TRBJ2-3; no firm D call. Germline V lookup: CDR1 SGHAT, CDR2 FQNNGV. The CDR3 covers 12 residues. Trimming left V 5 bases short and J 6 bases short, with 9 bases between. The CDR3 DNA follows: TGTGCCAGCAGCCCCCGTCGGGATACGCAGTATTTT. It specifies CASSPRRDTQYF.

This clone was detected once. The chain is built from TRBV5-6 and TRBJ1-1; TRBD1 might be the D (5 bases). The CDR3 runs to 13 residues. The ends were cut back, 2 bases at V and 8 bases at J, with 13 bases in the middle. Germline CDR1 reads SGHDT; CDR2 reads YYEEEE. CDR3 region: CASSLGHREEAFF. The DNA for the CDR3 is TGTGCCAGCAGCTTAGGACACCGAGAGGAAGCTTTCTTT.

The chain employs TRBV16 and TRBJ1-2; 7 bases are a match to TRBD1. CDR1 is KGHSY and CDR2 is FQNENV in the germline V gene. Germline trimming cut 4 bases from V and 7 bases from J; bases unmatched to any gene: 24. This CDR3 has 19 amino acids. CDR3 sequence reads: CASSRQFSIATHRGSGYTF. As DNA, the CDR3 is TGTGCCAGCAGCCGGCAATTTTCAATTGCGACCCACAGGGGCAGTGGCTACACCTTC.

The chain recombines TRBV5-4 with TRBJ2-7; maybe TRBD1 (6 bases). The CDR3 extends over 16 amino acids. V lost 4 bases, J lost 0 bases, and 17 bases lay in between. The V gene's germline CDR1 is SGHNT and CDR2 YYREEE (reference sequence). CDR3 in DNA: TGTGCCAGCAGCCCCTCCGCAGGGGAAAACTCCTACGAGCAGTACTTC. It translates to CASSPSAGENSYEQYF.

This chain connects TRBV5-8 to TRBJ2-7, with D possibly being TRBD1 (5 bases). The CDR3 sequence is 15 residues long. Germline V gene sequence: CDR1 SGHTS, CDR2 YDEGEE. The germline V and J ends were trimmed by 2 bases and 5 bases, with 17 bases remaining between them. CDR3 amino acids: CASSFETGPPHEQYF. Here the CDR3 DNA reads TGTGCCAGCAGCTTTGAAACAGGACCCCCCCACGAGCAGTACTTC.

The chain carries TRBV7-9 and TRBJ2-5; D remains ambiguous. This CDR3 is built from 14 residues. The V end was cut by 0 bases, the J end by 0 bases, with 5 bases between. Germline CDR1 SEHNR, CDR2 FQNEAQ (reference sequence). CDR3 DNA: TGTGCCAGCAGCTTAGCCCCGGACCAAGAGACCCAGTACTTC. Amino acid sequence: CASSLAPDQETQYF.

V is TRBV9 and J is TRBJ2-2; the match to TRBD2 covers 9 bases. The V and J ends lost 0 bases and 3 bases, in that order; junction bases with no gene match: 9. Per the germline V gene, CDR1 is SGDLS and CDR2 is YYNGEE. The CDR3 runs 18 residues. The CDR3 is CASSVEGGGALDTGELFF. The CDR3 nucleotides are TGTGCCAGCAGCGTAGAGGGCGGGGGGGCCTTGGACACCGGGGAGCTGTTTTTT.

As to this clone: Sequence at one end of the junction differs from germline and may be a read error. This chain uses TRBV6-1 with TRBJ1-2; the match to TRBD1 covers 12 bases. Germline assignment: CDR1 MNHNS and CDR2 SASEGT. The CDR3 is 16 amino acids. The CDR3: CASSASTSGTGGIEGF. The DNA of the CDR3 is TGTGCCAGCAGTGCCTCAACCTCCGGGACAGGGGGCATAGAGGGGTTC.

J is TRBJ2-2 and V is TRBV29-1, with 10 nucleotides matching TRBD1. The CDR3 runs to 13 residues. Germline V gene sequence: CDR1 SQVTM, CDR2 ANQGSEA. The CDR3: CGSDRGYTGELFF. CDR3 sequence (DNA): TGCGGCTCGGACAGGGGGTACACCGGGGAGCTGTTTTTT.

The chain employs TRBV7-9 and TRBJ2-1; 10 nucleotides line up with TRBD2. The CDR3 is 16 amino acids. Germline V gives CDR1 SEHNR, CDR2 FQNEAQ (reference sequence). J was trimmed by 6 bases and V by 3 bases; bases with no gene match: 8. The CDR3 region has the DNA TGTGCCAGCAGCTTCGGACTAGCGGCCATCTTCAATGAGCAGTTCTTC. It is translated as CASSFGLAAIFNEQFF.

The chain recombines TRBV5-1 with TRBJ2-3, with 7 bases aligning to TRBD2. The CDR3 consists of 16 residues. CDR1 is SGHRS and CDR2 is YFSETQ in the germline V gene. With V trimmed by 3 bases and J by 0 bases, 7 bases remained unmatched. CDR3 protein: CASSWASGTSTDTQYF. The DNA for the CDR3 is TGCGCCAGCAGCTGGGCTAGCGGAACTAGCACAGATACGCAGTATTTT.

The chain links TRBV4-2 to TRBJ2-1, with 10 bases fitting TRBD2. The CDR3 is 18 residues long. The germline V gene encodes CDR1 LGHNA and CDR2 YNFKEQ. V shed 1 base, J shed 0 bases, and the junction held 6 bases outside the gene matches. This chain's CDR3 is CASSQGLAGATSYNEQFF. The CDR3 coding sequence is TGTGCCAGCAGCCAAGGGCTAGCGGGGGCTACCTCCTACAATGAGCAGTTCTTC.

This clone was counted a few times. This chain joins TRBV11-3 and TRBJ2-2, with D perhaps matching TRBD2 (6 bases). This CDR3 comprises 16 residues. Germline loops: CDR1 SGHNT, CDR2 YENEEA. V shed 4 bases and J shed 6 bases, with 18 bases lying between them. The CDR3 here is CASSSGRDGRAGELFF. CDR3 nucleotide sequence: TGTGCCAGCAGCTCCGGGCGGGACGGTAGGGCCGGGGAGCTGTTTTTT.

This rearrangement joins TRBV14 to TRBJ2-1; no clear D. In germline, CDR1 is SGHDN, CDR2 FVKESK. Trimming pared 4 bases from V and 0 bases from J, leaving 10 bases between. The CDR3 has 15 amino acids. The CDR3 loop reads CASSPTGSSYNEQFF. CDR3 in DNA: TGTGCCAGCAGCCCGACTGGAAGCTCCTACAATGAGCAGTTCTTC.

The V and J genes are TRBV30 and TRBJ2-5; 7 positions match TRBD2. The CDR3 runs to 14 residues. J lost 2 bases, V lost 2 bases, and 5 bases had no gene match. Germline values: CDR1 GTSNPN, CDR2 SVGIG (reference sequence). CDR3 bases: TGTGCCTGGAGTTTCGGGGGGAAACAAGAGACCCAGTACTTC. As protein: CAWSFGGKQETQYF.

This chain joins TRBV20-1 and TRBJ2-7; D possibly corresponds to TRBD2 (6 bases). V was trimmed by 6 bases and J by 6 bases, leaving 12 bases between them. This CDR3 is built from 11 residues. Germline CDR1 reads DFQATT; CDR2 reads SNEGSKA (reference sequence). The CDR3 DNA is TGCAGTGCAAGACTAGTCGGCGAGCAGTACTTC. Protein sequence: CSARLVGEQYF.

V is TRBV5-1 and J is TRBJ1-2; tentatively, D is TRBD1 (5 bases). CDR1 and CDR2 (germline): SGHRS, YFSETQ. The CDR3 covers 16 residues. Deletions cut 3 bases from V and 3 bases from J, with 18 bases between. The CDR3 nucleotides read TGCGCCAGCAGCTCGAATACTTCACCAGGGTACTATGGCTACACCTTC. Its protein product is CASSSNTSPGYYGYTF.

V is TRBV5-1 and J is TRBJ1-6; 7 bases match TRBD1. The CDR3 totals 18 residues. Germline CDR1 SGHRS, CDR2 YFSETQ. J lost 7 bases, V lost 4 bases, and 17 bases had no gene match. For the CDR3, the DNA is TGCGCCAGCAGCCATAGCCAACTACAGGGGATGAGGAATTCACCCCTCCACTTT. Amino acids: CASSHSQLQGMRNSPLHF.